A single sample gave rise to the 25 T cell receptor beta chains below, sequenced in a study of cytomegalovirus exposure and HLA in healthy donors. This PCR relied on a set of 60 Vbeta primers and 13 Jbeta primers. Sequencing used immunoSEQ multiplex PCR; TCRdb keeps in-frame clones, though not all of them. This sample has over 150,000 clones, with 75% to 90% found just once. Sequencing was performed on PBMCs. These receptors all stem from a boy between 2 and 10 years old in good health and CMV-seronegative.

V gene TRBV6-6 combines with J gene TRBJ2-7; 10 bases are a match to TRBD1. This CDR3 has 15 amino acids. The V gene end was trimmed by 6 bases and the J gene end by 3 bases; junction bases not matched to a gene: 8. CDR1 and CDR2 (germline): MNHNY, SVGAGI (reference sequence). The DNA for the CDR3 is TGTGCCAGCAGAACCGGGACAGGGGCACTCTACGAGCAGTACGTC. Its protein product is CASRTGTGALYEQYV.

The V call is TRBV9, the J call TRBJ1-3; no clear D. Germline loops: CDR1 SGDLS, CDR2 YYNGEE. This CDR3 is 16 amino acids long. The germline V and J ends were trimmed by 1 base and 0 bases, with 11 bases remaining between them. DNA of the CDR3: TGTGCCAGCAGCGTAAGGCCGGGGATCTCTGGAAACACCATATATTTT. This codes for CASSVRPGISGNTIYF.

V usage is TRBV11-3 and J usage is TRBJ2-2; no clear D gene. The germline V gene has CDR1 SGHNT and CDR2 YENEEA. CDR3 length: 13 amino acids. Trimming removed 6 bases from V and 5 bases from J, with 10 bases in between. The CDR3 bases are TGTGCCAGCAGTGGCGGAGAAACCGGGGAGCTGTTTTTT. It encodes CASSGGETGELFF.

This chain uses TRBV6-1 with TRBJ2-1; D is possibly TRBD2 (6 bases). The germline V gene has CDR1 MNHNS and CDR2 SASEGT. The CDR3 is made up of 12 amino acids. The V gene lost 8 bases and the J gene lost 9 bases, with 14 bases spanning the gap. The CDR3 DNA is TGTGCCAGCGGGACTTTTCGTCTTGAGCAGTTCTTC. This encodes CASGTFRLEQFF.

The chain has TRBV27 and TRBJ2-3, with D uncertain. The CDR3 length is 16 residues. Between the trimmed V and J ends, which lost 7 bases and 0 bases, there was a span of 17 bases. Germline V CDR1 and CDR2: MNHEY, SMNVEV (reference sequence). The CDR3 loop is CASTSKEQSSTDTQYF. CDR3 nucleotide sequence: TGTGCCAGCACCTCAAAAGAACAGAGTAGCACAGATACGCAGTATTTT.

The rearrangement joins TRBV6-1 to TRBJ1-4; D not resolved. V gave up 5 bases and J gave up 10 bases, with 20 bases separating them. Germline V gives CDR1 MNHNS, CDR2 SASEGT. This CDR3 is built from 15 residues. The CDR3 protein is CASSNTGLATGKLFF. CDR3 DNA sequence: TGTGCCAGCAGTAACACGGGCCTAGCTACGGGAAAACTGTTTTTT.

Notes on this clone: In the same sample, other DNA sequences code for this CDR3. The rearrangement joins TRBV6-5 to TRBJ2-7; a weak D match, TRBD1 (6 bases). The CDR3 length is 12 residues. Trimming cost V 5 bases and J 3 bases, with 8 bases left between them. Germline CDR1 and CDR2: MNHEY and SVGAGI. The CDR3 nucleotides are TGTGCCAGCAGTAGGGACAACTACGAGCAGTACTTC. Residues: CASSRDNYEQYF.

V and J are TRBV27 and TRBJ2-7; tentatively, D is TRBD2 (5 bases). V dropped 0 bases and J dropped 0 bases, with 6 bases sitting between them. Germline lookup yields CDR1 MNHEY and CDR2 SMNVEV (reference sequence). CDR3 size: 14 residues. The chain's CDR3 is CASSLSRASYEQYF. The CDR3 bases are TGTGCCAGCAGTTTATCGAGGGCCTCCTACGAGCAGTACTTC.

CDR3 in DNA: TGTGCCAGCGTCACAGGGCAGACACCCCTCCACTTT. Amino acids: CASVTGQTPLHF. V and J are TRBV28 and TRBJ1-6; D may be TRBD1 (6 bases). In germline, CDR1 is MDHEN, CDR2 SYDVKM. This CDR3 is built from 12 residues. V lost 8 bases and J lost 11, with 13 bases in between.

The chain has TRBV2 and TRBJ2-3; TRBD1 aligns across 8 bases. The V and J ends lost 4 bases and 5 bases, in that order; junction bases with no gene match: 5. The germline CDR1 and CDR2 sequences are SNHLY and FYNNEI. This CDR3 spans 14 amino acids. CDR3 sequence (DNA): TGTGCCAGCAGTGCGGCAGGGGGCCAAGATACGCAGTATTTT. Its protein product is CASSAAGGQDTQYF.

This clone was seen a single time. The chain links TRBV4-1 to TRBJ1-5; 8 bases match TRBD1. Germline V gene lookup returns CDR1 MGHRA and CDR2 YSYEKL. The CDR3 runs to 15 residues. Germline trimming cut 0 bases from V and 6 bases from J; bases unmatched to any gene: 4. CDR3 loop: CASSQDRGQGQPQHF. The CDR3 DNA is TGCGCCAGCAGCCAAGACAGGGGGCAGGGTCAGCCCCAGCATTTT.

This rearrangement joins TRBV28 to TRBJ2-2, with D tentatively TRBD1 (6 bases). Trimming stripped 3 bases from V and 5 bases from J, with 13 bases between. Germline CDR1 is MDHEN and CDR2 is SYDVKM. This CDR3 spans 15 amino acids. CDR3 sequence (DNA): TGTGCCAGCAGTTTGTCAGGGGCTCTTACCGGGGAGCTGTTTTTT. It yields the protein CASSLSGALTGELFF. The full variable domain, rest sourced from reference TRBV28 and TRBJ2-2, is DVKVTQSSRYLVKRTGEKVFLECVQDMDHENMFWYRQDPGLGLRLIYFSYDVKMKEKGDIPEGYSVSREKKERFSLILESASTNQTSMYLCASSLSGALTGELFFGEGSRLTVL.

This chain joins TRBV25-1 and TRBJ2-3; D uncertain. From germline, CDR1 is MGHDK and CDR2 SYGVNS. V was trimmed by 3 bases and J by 4 bases, leaving 5 bases between them. The CDR3 covers 12 residues. In DNA, the CDR3 is TGTGCCAGCAGTGACTTAGCAGATACGCAGTATTTT. It specifies CASSDLADTQYF. Full variable domain (outside the CDR3, taken from reference TRBV25-1 and TRBJ2-3): EADIYQTPRYLVIGTGKKITLECSQTMGHDKMYWYQQDPGMELHLIHYSYGVNSTEKGDLSSESTVSRIRTEHFPLTLESARPSHTSQYLCASSDLADTQYFGPGTRLTVL.

The V call is TRBV30, the J call TRBJ2-5; 13 positions match TRBD2. The CDR3 totals 14 residues. The germline V gene has CDR1 GTSNPN and CDR2 SVGIG (reference sequence). V lost 7 bases to trimming and J lost 4 bases; unmatched junction nucleotides: 6. The CDR3 DNA reads as TGTGCCTTTCAGGGACTAGCGGGGTCAGAGACCCAGTACTTC. This sequence encodes CAFQGLAGSETQYF.

This chain uses TRBV5-1 with TRBJ2-7, with D possibly being TRBD1 (6 bases). V lost 3 bases and J 3 bases, leaving 16 bases between the germline ends. CDR3 length: 15 residues. CDR1 is SGHRS and CDR2 is YFSETQ in the germline V gene. CDR3 bases: TGCGCCAGCAGCTACGGGACACCCATCCTCTACGAGCAGTACTTC. Translation gives CASSYGTPILYEQYF.

The chain uses TRBV29-1 and TRBJ2-5; D is unclear. The CDR3 is 12 residues long. Looked up from germline, CDR1 is SQVTM and CDR2 is ANQGSEA. Trimming pared 7 bases from V and 1 base from J, leaving 10 bases between. CDR3 in DNA: TGCAGCGCTGACCACAGCCAAGAGACCCAGTACTTC. This translates into CSADHSQETQYF.

The CDR3 DNA follows: TGTGCCAGCAGTGAAAGGCTAGCGGGAGCCAAAAACATTCAGTACTTC. It specifies CASSERLAGAKNIQYF. The chain links TRBV2 to TRBJ2-4; TRBD2 matches at 8 bases. Trimming took 2 bases from V and 0 from J; bases not matched to a gene: 3. This CDR3 spans 16 amino acids. CDR1 and CDR2 from the germline V gene are SNHLY and FYNNEI. Based on the CDR3 plus reference TRBV2 and TRBJ2-4, the full variable domain is EPEVTQTPSHQVTQMGQEVILRCVPISNHLYFYWYRQILGQKVEFLVSFYNNEISEKSEIFDDQFSVERPDGSNFTLKIRSTKLEDSAMYFCASSERLAGAKNIQYFGAGTRLSVL.

The rearrangement joins TRBV6-1 to TRBJ1-2; TRBD1 might be the D (5 bases). Deletions cut 4 bases from V and 8 bases from J, with 11 bases between. The CDR3 is 12 residues long. Per germline, CDR1 MNHNS and CDR2 SASEGT. The CDR3 loop reads CASSARDWGYTF. The CDR3 bases are TGTGCCAGCAGTGCTCGGGACTGGGGCTACACCTTC.

A single count supports this clone. The chain uses TRBV10-2 and TRBJ1-2; possible D gene TRBD1, 6 bases. Germline V lookup: CDR1 WSHSY, CDR2 SAAADI. Trimming shortened V by 5 bases and J by 6 bases, and 19 bases separated the two germline ends. The CDR3 loop spans 15 amino acids. The CDR3 reads CASSLGGFSQDGYTF. Written as DNA, the CDR3 is TGCGCCAGCAGTTTAGGGGGATTTAGTCAGGATGGCTACACCTTC.

This sequence joins TRBV5-5 and TRBJ1-2; D might be TRBD1 (6 bases). V lost 3 bases and J 4 bases, leaving 10 bases between the germline ends. This CDR3 is 13 amino acids long. Germline CDR1 and CDR2: SGHKS and YYEKEE (reference sequence). CDR3 nucleotides: TGTGCCAGCAGCTCGGACAGCATCTATGGCTACACCTTC. The encoded protein is CASSSDSIYGYTF.

This sequence joins TRBV7-9 and TRBJ2-3; 7 bases match TRBD2. The V and J ends lost 4 bases and 3 bases, in that order; junction bases with no gene match: 16. CDR1 and CDR2 from the germline V gene are SEHNR and FQNEAQ (reference sequence). The CDR3 has 18 amino acids. The CDR3 region has the DNA TGTGCCAGCAGCTCCACCCTACTGCGGGGGACTGGGACAGATACGCAGTATTTT. This gives the protein CASSSTLLRGTGTDTQYF.

The gene calls are TRBV21-1 and TRBJ2-7; no check of the table's D call, TRBD1, against the DNA was made. TRBV21-1 is flagged as a pseudogene. This CDR3 is built from 21 residues. CDR3 sequence reads: CASSPRRQGTGVPLPSYEQYF. The DNA of the CDR3 is TGTGCCAGCAGCCCAAGGAGGCAAGGGACAGGGGTCCCCCTTCCATCCTACGAGCAGTACTTC.

The chain recombines TRBV6-1 with TRBJ2-7; possible D gene TRBD1, 6 bases. CDR1 and CDR2 (germline): MNHNS, SASEGT. CDR3 length equals 12 residues. V was trimmed by 6 bases and J by 1 base, leaving 7 bases between them. DNA of the CDR3: TGTGCCAGCAGGGACAGATCCTACGAGCAGTACGTC. Protein product: CASRDRSYEQYV.

The chain uses TRBV28 and TRBJ1-1; D possibly corresponds to TRBD1 (6 bases). The CDR3 has 19 amino acids. Looked up from germline, CDR1 is MDHEN and CDR2 is SYDVKM. Trimming took 1 base from V and 5 from J, leaving 26 bases between them. Here the CDR3 reads CASSLFKGGGLGGVTEAFF. The CDR3 nucleotides are TGTGCCAGCAGTTTATTCAAGGGAGGGGGGCTGGGAGGGGTTACTGAAGCTTTCTTT.

As to this clone: Its ends do not fully match the called genes, so a read error is possible. Other DNA sequences in the sample encode the same CDR3. CDR3 region: CASSDGQGADTQYF. CDR3 DNA sequence: TGTGCCAGCAGTGATGGACAGGGGGCAGATACGCAGTACTTT. The chain employs TRBV6-1 and TRBJ2-3, with 11 nucleotides matching TRBD1. The CDR3 has 14 amino acids. Germline lookup yields CDR1 MNHNS and CDR2 SASEGT.